A single sample is the source of the 32 T cell receptor beta chains below, sequenced in a study of human T cells and chemical hapten exposure. Stated time point: patch test 1, 2 weeks after DPC sensitization. The treatment was: therapeutic diphenylcyclopropenone sensitization with weekly scalp DPC. Each CDR3 protein is one row after TCRdb ran MiXCR on the RACE reads. The repertoire includes some 400,000 distinct CDR3 sequences, more than 4.5% of them detected once, and under 3% sits in the top ten. The specimen comprised whole blood, sampled in connection with sensitization to the hapten diphenylcyclopropenone (DPC). The source is a woman aged 50 to 65 with alopecia areata. Some clones in this sample may be carry-over from other donors' samples.

This chain joins TRBV18 and TRBJ1-5; possible D gene TRBD1, 6 bases. The V end lost 1 base, the J end lost 0 bases, and 13 bases lay between the germline ends. CDR3 length: 17 residues. Germline V gene sequence: CDR1 KGHSH, CDR2 LQKENI. CDR3 loop: CASSPLGQTNSNQPQHF. For the CDR3, the DNA is TGTGCCAGCTCACCACTTGGACAGACGAATAGCAATCAGCCCCAGCATTTT.

The sample holds many counts of this clonotype. The chain joins TRBV6-1 to TRBJ2-1; a possible D gene is TRBD1 (6 bases). The CDR3 runs 13 residues. Germline CDR1 and CDR2: MNHNS and SASEGT. Trimming shortened V by 5 bases and J by 5 bases, and 10 bases separated the two germline ends. The chain's CDR3 is CASSPRGHNEQFF. DNA for the CDR3: TGTGCCAGCAGTCCCAGGGGACACAATGAGCAGTTCTTC.

This clonotype was picked up many times. The V call is TRBV29-1, the J call TRBJ1-2; the match to TRBD1 covers 7 bases. Germline loops: CDR1 SQVTM, CDR2 ANQGSEA. This CDR3 is 13 amino acids long. The ends lost 8 bases at V and 5 bases at J; junction bases unmatched: 11. DNA of the CDR3: TGCAGCACCACCGGACAGGCGGGATATGGCTACACCTTC. It specifies CSTTGQAGYGYTF.

In this sample, this clonotype turned up a few times. This chain joins TRBV5-1 and TRBJ1-5; no firm D call. The CDR3 is 14 amino acids. Germline assignment: CDR1 SGHRS and CDR2 YFSETQ. V lost 0 bases, J lost 7 bases, and 11 bases lay in between. CDR3: CASSLDARGQPQHF. CDR3 nucleotide sequence: TGCGCCAGCAGCTTGGACGCGAGAGGGCAGCCCCAGCATTTT.

This clonotype was seen at least ten times. J is TRBJ1-1 and V is TRBV7-6; D not resolved. Germline V gives CDR1 SGHVS, CDR2 FNYEAQ. CDR3 length equals 13 residues. With 1 base removed from V and 5 bases from J, the gap between germline ends came to 8 bases. The CDR3 DNA reads as TGTGCCAGCAGCTTAGACGAGGGTACTGAAGCTTTCTTT. Protein sequence: CASSLDEGTEAFF.

This clonotype occurred many times. The chain is built from TRBV9 and TRBJ1-3; D unresolved. Trimming stripped 2 bases from V and 0 bases from J, with 15 bases between. CDR3 length equals 17 residues. Germline lookup yields CDR1 SGDLS and CDR2 YYNGEE. The CDR3, as DNA: TGTGCCAGCAGCGTGGGGTCGGAACCTTACTCTGGAAACACCATATATTTT. It yields the protein CASSVGSEPYSGNTIYF.

CDR3 amino acids: CASSQNNRGWTEAFF. CDR3 sequence (DNA): TGCGCCAGCAGCCAAAACAACAGGGGGTGGACTGAAGCTTTCTTT. The J gene is TRBJ1-1, the V gene TRBV4-3, with TRBD1 matching 8 bases. Germline CDR1 reads LGHNA; CDR2 reads YSLEER. The CDR3 consists of 15 residues. Unmatched junction bases numbered 7, after V lost 2 bases and J lost 5 bases.

J is TRBJ1-6 and V is TRBV5-1; D remains unclear. Germline V lookup: CDR1 SGHRS, CDR2 YFSETQ. The CDR3 contains 15 residues. With 0 bases removed from V and 5 bases from J, the gap between germline ends came to 9 bases. The CDR3 DNA sequence: TGCGCCAGCAGCTTGGATGGGCCCGATAATTCACCCCTCCACTTT. Its protein is CASSLDGPDNSPLHF.

This clonotype was observed at least ten times. V and J are TRBV6-5 and TRBJ2-1; 12 positions agree with TRBD2. With 6 bases clipped from V and 10 bases from J, the junction kept 13 bases outside the gene matches. The CDR3 covers 16 residues. The germline CDR1 and CDR2 sequences are MNHEY and SVGAGI. The CDR3 sequence is CASSALLAGGPIEQFF. CDR3 DNA: TGTGCCAGCAGCGCCCTTCTAGCGGGAGGGCCTATAGAGCAGTTCTTC.

This clonotype was recorded at least ten times. The genes are TRBV11-1 and TRBJ2-7; possibly TRBD1 for D (5 bases). The germline CDR1 and CDR2 sequences are SGHAT and FQDESV (reference sequence). Trimming took 6 bases from V and 6 from J, leaving 12 bases between them. The CDR3 extends over 12 amino acids. CDR3 DNA: TGTGCCAGCAGTTTTGGACACGGCGAGCAGTACTTC. It specifies CASSFGHGEQYF.

This clonotype appeared many times. The chain combines TRBV25-1 with TRBJ2-5; D might be TRBD1 or TRBD2, each matching 5 bases. The CDR3 consists of 13 residues. Trimming took 4 bases from V and 3 from J, leaving 9 bases between them. Germline CDR1 is MGHDK and CDR2 is SYGVNS. The CDR3 region is CASSVGTEETQYF. For the CDR3, the DNA is TGTGCCAGCAGTGTAGGGACGGAAGAGACCCAGTACTTC.

This clonotype was counted at least ten times. This chain joins TRBV13 and TRBJ2-5; tentatively, D is TRBD2 (5 bases). CDR1 PRHDT and CDR2 FYEKMQ come from the germline V gene (reference sequence). The V end lost 6 bases, the J end lost 2 bases, and 10 bases lay between the germline ends. The CDR3 extends over 13 amino acids. CDR3 in amino acids: CASREGRQETQYF. The CDR3 DNA sequence: TGTGCCAGCAGGGAAGGGAGACAAGAGACCCAGTACTTC.

Many counts were recorded for this clonotype. The V and J genes are TRBV18 and TRBJ2-7; TRBD2 aligns across 11 bases. CDR3 length equals 16 residues. Per the germline V gene, CDR1 is KGHSH and CDR2 is LQKENI. V lost 3 bases and J lost 2; bases outside the gene matches: 6. CDR3 in amino acids: CASSPGLAVLAYEQYF. CDR3 DNA: TGTGCCAGCTCACCGGGACTAGCGGTCCTAGCCTACGAGCAGTACTTC. The variable domain in full, with the rest retrieved from reference TRBV18 and TRBJ2-7, is NAGVMQNPRHLVRRRGQEARLRCSPMKGHSHVYWYRQLPEEGLKFMVYLQKENIIDESGMPKERFSAEFPKEGPSILRIQQVVRGDSAAYFCASSPGLAVLAYEQYFGPGTRLTVT.

This clonotype was seen ten or more times. This rearrangement joins TRBV12-3 or TRBV12-4 to TRBJ1-1; D gene unclear. With 3 bases removed from V and 8 bases from J, the gap between germline ends came to 4 bases. This CDR3 is 10 amino acids long. In DNA form, the CDR3 reads TGTGCCAGCAGTTTCGGAGAAGCTTTCTTT. This translates into CASSFGEAFF.

This chain uses TRBV7-9 with TRBJ2-7, with 8 bases matching TRBD1. The J segment lost 3 bases and the V segment lost 1 base, leaving 5 bases of the junction unmatched. In germline, CDR1 is SEHNR, CDR2 FQNEAQ (reference sequence). This CDR3 spans 15 amino acids. CDR3 bases: TGTGCCAGCAGCTTAGGGGACAGGACCTACTACGAGCAGTACTTC. Residues: CASSLGDRTYYEQYF.

This clonotype was picked up many times. The rearrangement joins TRBV7-9 to TRBJ1-6; D remains unclear. Germline V gene sequence: CDR1 SEHNR, CDR2 FQNEAQ (reference sequence). V lost 1 base to trimming and J lost 9 bases, with 10 bases between them. The CDR3 spans 14 residues. The CDR3 DNA reads as TGTGCCAGCAGCTTAGAAGGGAACGGTTCACCCCTCCACTTT. The encoded protein is CASSLEGNGSPLHF.

This clonotype was counted ten times or more. The chain carries TRBV10-1 and TRBJ2-5; D not certain. The CDR3 covers 14 residues. CDR1 is WNHNN, CDR2 SYGVQD, per germline (reference sequence). Trimming cost V 4 bases and J 2 bases, with 11 bases left between them. CDR3 residues: CASSGGPCQETQYF. CDR3 DNA: TGCGCCAGCAGTGGAGGCCCGTGTCAAGAGACCCAGTACTTC.

This clonotype occurred a few times. The V and J genes are TRBV9 and TRBJ1-1, with 9 positions matching TRBD1. After removal of 4 bases from V and 11 bases from J, the junction contained 9 bases not matched to a gene. Germline V gene lookup returns CDR1 SGDLS and CDR2 YYNGEE. The CDR3 is made up of 13 amino acids. In nucleotides, the CDR3 is TGTGCCAGCAGCCCACAGGACAGGGGAAGCGCTTTCTTT. This translates into CASSPQDRGSAFF.

In its sample, this clonotype was seen many times. V and J are TRBV5-1 and TRBJ2-1; no definite D call. The V gene lost 5 bases and the J gene lost 0 bases, with 6 bases spanning the gap. The CDR3 spans 13 residues. Germline V gene data show CDR1 as SGHRS and CDR2 as YFSETQ. Written as DNA, the CDR3 is TGCGCCAGCAGGGCTAGCTCCTACAATGAGCAGTTCTTC. It encodes CASRASSYNEQFF.

This clonotype came up many times. This chain joins TRBV5-1 and TRBJ2-5, with D possibly being TRBD1 (6 bases). This CDR3 is 14 amino acids long. V lost 4 bases to trimming and J lost 7 bases, with 17 bases between them. Germline CDR1 reads SGHRS; CDR2 reads YFSETQ. Written as DNA, the CDR3 is TGCGCCAGCAGCCCCGGACAGACCAGCGGGACCCAGTACTTC. Translated, it gives CASSPGQTSGTQYF.

The chain uses TRBV29-1 and TRBJ2-7, with 10 bases lining up with TRBD2. The ends lost 1 base at V and 1 base at J; junction bases unmatched: 7. The CDR3 sequence is 16 residues long. The germline V gene has CDR1 SQVTM and CDR2 ANQGSEA. In DNA, the CDR3 is TGCAGCGTTGAAGGCCCTAGCGGGGGAACTTCCTACGAGCAGTACTTC. Its translation is CSVEGPSGGTSYEQYF.

This clonotype came up a few times. The chain couples TRBV29-1 to TRBJ2-2; no definite D call. The CDR3 sequence is 15 residues long. Germline V gene lookup returns CDR1 SQVTM and CDR2 ANQGSEA. The germline V and J ends were trimmed by 3 bases and 0 bases, with 11 bases remaining between them. The CDR3 DNA sequence: TGCAGCGTTGAGGTCCGGGTCGCGAACACCGGGGAGCTGTTTTTT. Protein sequence: CSVEVRVANTGELFF.

There are many counts of this clonotype. The J gene is TRBJ2-1, the V gene TRBV30; unclear D gene. Germline V CDR1 and CDR2: GTSNPN, SVGIG (reference sequence). The CDR3 contains 13 residues. V lost 4 bases, J lost 3 bases, and 10 bases lay in between. The chain's CDR3 is CAWNRAVYNEQFF. CDR3 in DNA: TGTGCCTGGAATAGGGCGGTCTACAATGAGCAGTTCTTC.

This clonotype appeared a few times. The genes are TRBV4-2 and TRBJ2-1; TRBD2 aligns across 8 bases. The ends lost 4 bases at V and 12 bases at J; junction bases unmatched: 26. The CDR3 totals 19 residues. Germline assignment: CDR1 LGHNA and CDR2 YNFKEQ. CDR3 bases: TGTGCCAGCAGCCCGGGTAGGTTAGGTCTAGCGGGCTCACACGTCGGGCAGTTCTTC. Its translation is CASSPGRLGLAGSHVGQFF.

A few counts support this clonotype. V gene TRBV4-2 combines with J gene TRBJ2-7; 9 nucleotides agree with TRBD1. Germline V gives CDR1 LGHNA, CDR2 YNFKEQ. J was trimmed by 5 bases and V by 4 bases; bases with no gene match: 6. This CDR3 has 14 amino acids. As DNA, the CDR3 is TGTGCCAGCAGCCCCGGGACAGGGACAGACGAGCAGTACTTC. Its translation is CASSPGTGTDEQYF.

The chain has TRBV5-6 and TRBJ1-1; D is unclear. Trimming pared 2 bases from V and 1 base from J, leaving 9 bases between. The CDR3 has 14 residues. Germline CDR1 reads SGHDT; CDR2 reads YYEEEE. In DNA, the CDR3 is TGTGCCAGCAGCTTTAACCCCTCGAACACTGAAGCTTTCTTT. Amino acid sequence: CASSFNPSNTEAFF. The whole variable domain, remainder taken from reference TRBV5-6 and TRBJ1-1, is DAGVTQSPTHLIKTRGQQVTLRCSPKSGHDTVSWYQQALGQGPQFIFQYYEEEERQRGNFPDRFSGHQFPNYSSELNVNALLLGDSALYLCASSFNPSNTEAFFGQGTRLTVV.

This clonotype was observed at least ten times. CDR3: CASSLIADTQYF. CDR3 in DNA: TGTGCCAGCAGCTTGATCGCAGATACGCAGTATTTT. This chain joins TRBV28 and TRBJ2-3; no reliable D call. The CDR3 totals 12 residues. CDR1 and CDR2 (germline): MDHEN, SYDVKM. V gave up 6 bases and J gave up 4 bases, with 8 bases separating them.

This clonotype has a count of ten or more. The chain has TRBV3-1 and TRBJ1-4; D gene uncertain. Looked up from germline, CDR1 is LGHDT and CDR2 is YNNKEL (reference sequence). Trimming pared 2 bases from V and 0 bases from J, leaving 13 bases between. The CDR3 is 17 amino acids. In DNA, the CDR3 is TGTGCCAGCAGCCAAAATACCCCTTCGGCAACTAATGAAAAACTGTTTTTT. Amino acid sequence: CASSQNTPSATNEKLFF.

This chain uses TRBV20-1 with TRBJ2-7, with 9 bases matching TRBD2. CDR1 and CDR2 (germline): DFQATT, SNEGSKA (reference sequence). This CDR3 region has 16 residues. The ends lost 5 bases at V and 3 bases at J; junction bases unmatched: 14. The CDR3 nucleotides read TGCAGTGCTTCAGGGGAAGCGGGGGGCTATAACTACGAGCAGTACTTC. It is translated as CSASGEAGGYNYEQYF.

The rearrangement links TRBV27 to TRBJ2-1; TRBD2 aligns across 7 bases. The CDR3 is 13 amino acids. Per germline, CDR1 MNHEY and CDR2 SMNVEV (reference sequence). Unmatched junction bases numbered 5, after V lost 2 bases and J lost 10 bases. The CDR3, as DNA: TGTGCCAGCAGTTTAGCGGGAGCCCCCGAGCAGTTCTTC. Translating gives CASSLAGAPEQFF.

This rearrangement joins TRBV19 to TRBJ2-2; maybe TRBD1 (5 bases). Germline CDR1 LNHDA, CDR2 SQIVND (reference sequence). The CDR3 extends over 16 amino acids. Trimming stripped 3 bases from V and 0 bases from J, with 11 bases between. The CDR3 protein is CASSIRRTPNTGELFF. The CDR3 DNA follows: TGTGCCAGTAGTATTCGAAGGACACCGAACACCGGGGAGCTGTTTTTT.

The rearrangement uses TRBV5-6 and TRBJ1-1; D gene uncertain. Trimming took off 2 bases at V and 3 bases at J, with 14 bases between the two ends. CDR3 size: 15 residues. CDR1 and CDR2 (germline): SGHDT, YYEEEE. The CDR3 bases are TGTGCCAGCAGCTTTGGTCAGAGGTTCTACACTGAAGCTTTCTTT. Translating gives CASSFGQRFYTEAFF.